This is a list of T cell receptor beta chains from one sample in a study of T cells after yellow fever vaccination. TCRdb reprocessed the 5' RACE reads via MiXCR and lists one record per CDR3 protein. The sample carries under 600,000 distinct CDR3 sequences, around an eighth recorded once. The specimen comprised PBMCs, sampled on the day of the yellow fever booster vaccination. The receptors stem from a man aged 30-40 years who received the YFV17D yellow fever vaccine. Both conserved end residues are part of each CDR3. A D gene is named only where the DNA matches it firmly. Not all rows give a size; the values are once, few, many and, for expanded clones, a class.

V gene: TRBV18
J gene: TRBJ2-2
D gene: TRBD1
clone size: .
CDR3 DNA: TGTGCCAGCTCACCACCGGACAGGGGGCCGTCCGGGGAGCTGTTTTTT
CDR3 protein: CASSPPDRGPSGELFF

V gene: TRBV24-1
J gene: TRBJ2-5
D gene: .
clone size: .
CDR3 DNA: TGTGCCACCAGTGATTTAATAGGGAATGAAGAGACCCAGTACTTC
CDR3 protein: CATSDLIGNEETQYF

V gene: TRBV6-2/TRBV6-3
J gene: TRBJ1-1
D gene: .
clone size: .
CDR3 DNA: TGTGCCAGCAGTTCTGATTTTACCGGGGCTTTCTTT
CDR3 protein: CASSSDFTGAFF

V gene: TRBV19
J gene: TRBJ2-7
D gene: TRBD1
clone size: once
CDR3 DNA: TGTGCCAGTAGTATGGGGACAGGGACGCGGGACGAGCAGTACTTC
CDR3 protein: CASSMGTGTRDEQYF

V gene: TRBV7-9
J gene: TRBJ1-6
D gene: .
clone size: .
CDR3 DNA: TGTGCCAGCAGCTTAAGTCTTTCACCCCTCCACTTT
CDR3 protein: CASSLSLSPLHF

V gene: TRBV5-1
J gene: TRBJ2-1
D gene: TRBD1
clone size: .
CDR3 DNA: TGCGCCAGCAGCCGGGACAGGGAATATGCTGAGCAGTTCTTC
CDR3 protein: CASSRDREYAEQFF

V gene: TRBV7-9
J gene: TRBJ1-1
D gene: TRBD1
clone size: few
CDR3 DNA: TGTGCCAGCAGCTCGCTTGACAGGGGACTGAACACTGAAGCTTTCTTT
CDR3 protein: CASSSLDRGLNTEAFF

V gene: TRBV12-3/TRBV12-4
J gene: TRBJ2-1
D gene: TRBD2
clone size: few
CDR3 DNA: TGTGCCAGCCGGACTAGCCTTTACAATGAGCAGTTCTTC
CDR3 protein: CASRTSLYNEQFF

V gene: TRBV28
J gene: TRBJ2-1
D gene: TRBD2
clone size: .
CDR3 DNA: TGTGCCAGCAGTTCAAGTAGCGGGAGGCTCTACAATGAGCAGTTCTTC
CDR3 protein: CASSSSSGRLYNEQFF

V gene: TRBV28
J gene: TRBJ2-1
D gene: TRBD1
clone size: .
CDR3 DNA: TGTGCCAGCAGTTTAACAGGGGACCTGTTTGAGCAGTTCTTC
CDR3 protein: CASSLTGDLFEQFF

V gene: TRBV10-3
J gene: TRBJ2-1
D gene: TRBD1
clone size: .
CDR3 DNA: TGTGCCACCGTCGTGTCAGGGGGTGACAATGAGCAGTTCTTC
CDR3 protein: CATVVSGGDNEQFF

V gene: TRBV6-5
J gene: TRBJ2-5
D gene: .
clone size: few
CDR3 DNA: TGTGCCAGCAGTTACCGGGCCCGGCGGGGAGAGACCCAGTACTTC
CDR3 protein: CASSYRARRGETQYF

V gene: TRBV7-3
J gene: TRBJ1-5
D gene: .
clone size: many
CDR3 DNA: TGTGCCAGCAGCTTAAGGGCAGGGTCAGGCTACGACAATCAGCCCCAGCATTTT
CDR3 protein: CASSLRAGSGYDNQPQHF

V gene: TRBV5-1
J gene: TRBJ2-3
D gene: .
clone size: .
CDR3 DNA: TGCGCCAGCAGGTCCCTTTCAAACACAGATACGCAGTATTTT
CDR3 protein: CASRSLSNTDTQYF

V gene: TRBV10-3
J gene: TRBJ2-6
D gene: TRBD1
clone size: few
CDR3 DNA: TGTGCCATCAGTGAGTACACAGGGGGAATCTCTGGGGCCAACGTCCTGACTTTC
CDR3 protein: CAISEYTGGISGANVLTF

V gene: TRBV7-8
J gene: TRBJ2-7
D gene: .
clone size: .
CDR3 DNA: TGTGCCAGCAGCTTAGCAGGGTTCGCGCAGTACTTC
CDR3 protein: CASSLAGFAQYF

V gene: TRBV19
J gene: TRBJ2-3
D gene: .
clone size: few
CDR3 DNA: TGTGCCAGTAAGAGTTGGGATGCAGATACGCAGTATTTT
CDR3 protein: CASKSWDADTQYF

V gene: TRBV7-8
J gene: TRBJ1-1
D gene: .
clone size: many
CDR3 DNA: TGTGCCAGCAGCCTTTTATGGCTCCTAAGCACTGAAGCTTTCTTT
CDR3 protein: CASSLLWLLSTEAFF

V gene: TRBV6-1
J gene: TRBJ2-5
D gene: .
clone size: few
CDR3 DNA: TGTGCCAGCAGTGAAGGGACAGCGCAAGAGACCCAGTACTTC
CDR3 protein: CASSEGTAQETQYF

V gene: TRBV6-1
J gene: TRBJ2-1
D gene: TRBD2
clone size: .
CDR3 DNA: TGTGCCAGCAGTCGTTTAGGACTAGACCGTGAGCAGTTCTTC
CDR3 protein: CASSRLGLDREQFF

V gene: TRBV19
J gene: TRBJ2-1
D gene: TRBD2
clone size: few
CDR3 DNA: TGTGCCAGTGGGGACGAGCGGGAGAGCTACAATGAGCAGTTCTTC
CDR3 protein: CASGDERESYNEQFF

V gene: TRBV7-2
J gene: TRBJ2-1
D gene: TRBD1
clone size: .
CDR3 DNA: TGTGCCAGCAGCTCCTTTAGCCAGCCGGGACAGGGGTTACTCTTC
CDR3 protein: CASSSFSQPGQGLLF

V gene: TRBV12-3/TRBV12-4
J gene: TRBJ2-2
D gene: .
clone size: .
CDR3 DNA: TGTGCCAGCAGTTTACCGGCAGGTCACACCGGGGAGCTGTTTTTT
CDR3 protein: CASSLPAGHTGELFF

V gene: TRBV20-1
J gene: TRBJ2-1
D gene: .
clone size: few
CDR3 DNA: TGCAGTGCTTCCCGAGGTGGGATGGGTGAGCAGTTCTTC
CDR3 protein: CSASRGGMGEQFF

V gene: TRBV5-1
J gene: TRBJ2-6
D gene: .
clone size: few
CDR3 DNA: TGCGCCAGCAGCCTCTCGAATCTTCCCCGGGCCAACGTCCTGACTTTC
CDR3 protein: CASSLSNLPRANVLTF

V gene: TRBV4-2
J gene: TRBJ2-7
D gene: TRBD1
clone size: many
CDR3 DNA: TGTGCCAGCAGCCAACAGACAGGGGGAGGGAACGAGCAGTACTTC
CDR3 protein: CASSQQTGGGNEQYF

V gene: TRBV30
J gene: TRBJ2-7
D gene: .
clone size: few
CDR3 DNA: TGTGCCTGGTCAGCGGTCTCCTACGAGCAGTACTTC
CDR3 protein: CAWSAVSYEQYF

V gene: TRBV6-5
J gene: TRBJ2-1
D gene: TRBD2
clone size: many
CDR3 DNA: TGTGCCAGCAGTCGGGAGGGCAATGAGCAGTTCTTC
CDR3 protein: CASSREGNEQFF

V gene: TRBV5-1
J gene: TRBJ2-1
D gene: TRBD2
clone size: .
CDR3 DNA: TGCGCCAGCAGCTCCGGGGGGACTAGCGGGAGAAATGAGCAGTTCTTC
CDR3 protein: CASSSGGTSGRNEQFF

V gene: TRBV30
J gene: TRBJ2-5
D gene: .
clone size: few
CDR3 DNA: TGTGCCTGGAGTGCGGGTATTGGAGAGACCCAGTACTTC
CDR3 protein: CAWSAGIGETQYF

V gene: TRBV25-1
J gene: TRBJ2-7
D gene: .
clone size: many
CDR3 DNA: TGTGCCAGCGGGATGTGGGTAAACGAGCAGTACTTC
CDR3 protein: CASGMWVNEQYF

V gene: TRBV7-2
J gene: TRBJ2-2
D gene: .
clone size: once
CDR3 DNA: TGTGCCAGCAGATCGCGGACCGGGGGCGTCGGGGAGCTGTTTTTT
CDR3 protein: CASRSRTGGVGELFF

V gene: TRBV20-1
J gene: TRBJ1-5
D gene: .
clone size: .
CDR3 DNA: TGCAGTGCTAGAGATGGGGGGAGTGGGAATCAGCCCCAGCATTTT
CDR3 protein: CSARDGGSGNQPQHF

V gene: TRBV7-9
J gene: TRBJ2-7
D gene: TRBD2
clone size: few
CDR3 DNA: TGTGCCAGCAGCTTAGTGCGGGAGGGCTCTATCGAGCAGTACTTC
CDR3 protein: CASSLVREGSIEQYF

V gene: TRBV5-5
J gene: TRBJ2-7
D gene: .
clone size: few
CDR3 DNA: TGTGCCAGCAGCCCAATGGTGGGGCTTTTGTCCTACGAGCAGTACTTC
CDR3 protein: CASSPMVGLLSYEQYF

V gene: TRBV11-2
J gene: TRBJ2-1
D gene: TRBD1
clone size: few
CDR3 DNA: TGTGCCAGCAGGTTCACAGGGGGCGCTTACAATGAGCAGTTCTTC
CDR3 protein: CASRFTGGAYNEQFF

V gene: TRBV5-4
J gene: TRBJ2-4
D gene: TRBD1
clone size: .
CDR3 DNA: TGTGCCAGCAGCCGAGGTGGGGGGACAGGGGGCGTTAACATTCAGTACTTC
CDR3 protein: CASSRGGGTGGVNIQYF

V gene: TRBV6-5
J gene: TRBJ2-3
D gene: .
clone size: .
CDR3 DNA: TGTGCCAGCAGTTACTGGGCCCAAGGCGCAGATACGCAGTATTTT
CDR3 protein: CASSYWAQGADTQYF

V gene: TRBV5-1
J gene: TRBJ2-2
D gene: .
clone size: many
CDR3 DNA: TGCGCCAGCAGCACCGGGACCAGAGGGCAAACCGGGGAGCTGTTTTTT
CDR3 protein: CASSTGTRGQTGELFF

V gene: TRBV5-1
J gene: TRBJ2-7
D gene: TRBD1
clone size: .
CDR3 DNA: TGCGCCAGCAGCTGGGGGGACAGGGGGCGAGAAGAGCAGTACTTC
CDR3 protein: CASSWGDRGREEQYF

V gene: TRBV7-2
J gene: TRBJ1-6
D gene: TRBD1
clone size: .
CDR3 DNA: TGTGCCAGCAGCCGTAGGGCGACCGGGACAGTTAATTCACCCCTCCACTTT
CDR3 protein: CASSRRATGTVNSPLHF

V gene: TRBV28
J gene: TRBJ1-2
D gene: .
clone size: .
CDR3 DNA: TGTGCCAGCAGTTTAGCCTCCCGGGGGGGCTACACCTTC
CDR3 protein: CASSLASRGGYTF

V gene: TRBV23-1
J gene: TRBJ2-1
D gene: .
clone size: .
CDR3 DNA: TGCGCCAGCAGTCAATCAGCGCCCGACAAGAAAGGGAACAATGAGCAGTTCTTC
CDR3 protein: CASSQSAPDKKGNNEQFF

V gene: TRBV5-1
J gene: TRBJ2-7
D gene: .
clone size: .
CDR3 DNA: TGCGCCAGCCGGGCAGGGGGGACCTACGAGCAGTACTTC
CDR3 protein: CASRAGGTYEQYF

V gene: TRBV10-3
J gene: TRBJ1-2
D gene: .
clone size: .
CDR3 DNA: TGTGCCATCAGTGCTCCTTCAGGCTTCTATGGCTACACCTTC
CDR3 protein: CAISAPSGFYGYTF

V gene: TRBV19
J gene: TRBJ2-1
D gene: .
clone size: few
CDR3 DNA: TGTGCCAGTAGAACGGCCGCCTACAATGAGCAGTTCTTC
CDR3 protein: CASRTAAYNEQFF

V gene: TRBV6-2/TRBV6-3
J gene: TRBJ2-1
D gene: TRBD1
clone size: .
CDR3 DNA: TGTGCCAGCAGTTACAGGGGGACAGGGGGCCGGGGTCGGGACAATGAGCAGTTCTTC
CDR3 protein: CASSYRGTGGRGRDNEQFF

V gene: TRBV5-1
J gene: TRBJ2-4
D gene: TRBD2
clone size: many
CDR3 DNA: TGCGCCAGCAGCTTGGCCCCTAGCGGGACAGACATTCAGTACTTC
CDR3 protein: CASSLAPSGTDIQYF

V gene: TRBV24-1
J gene: TRBJ2-1
D gene: TRBD2
clone size: many
CDR3 DNA: TGTGCCACCACCGGGACTAGCGGGAGGGCCTACAATGAGCAGTTCTTC
CDR3 protein: CATTGTSGRAYNEQFF

V gene: TRBV6-6
J gene: TRBJ1-2
D gene: .
clone size: few
CDR3 DNA: TGTGCCAGCAGTTACGTAGTTAACTATGGCTACACCTTC
CDR3 protein: CASSYVVNYGYTF

V gene: TRBV2
J gene: TRBJ1-2
D gene: .
clone size: .
CDR3 DNA: TGTGCCAGCAGTGTGGAGGGCGATGCTGGCTACACCTTC
CDR3 protein: CASSVEGDAGYTF

V gene: TRBV7-2
J gene: TRBJ2-5
D gene: .
clone size: .
CDR3 DNA: TGTGCCAGCAGCTTTGCGGATCAAGAGACCCAGTGCTTC
CDR3 protein: CASSFADQETQCF

V gene: TRBV6-4
J gene: TRBJ1-2
D gene: .
clone size: .
CDR3 DNA: TGTGCCAGCAGTAGCGACAGGAGAAGTGGCTACACCTTC
CDR3 protein: CASSSDRRSGYTF

V gene: TRBV10-2
J gene: TRBJ2-1
D gene: .
clone size: .
CDR3 DNA: TGCGCCAGCAGTCAACTAGCCCCCCCTGAGCAGTTCTTC
CDR3 protein: CASSQLAPPEQFF

V gene: TRBV5-6
J gene: TRBJ2-4
D gene: .
clone size: .
CDR3 DNA: TGTGCCAGCAGCTACCTTGAAAACATTCAGTACTTC
CDR3 protein: CASSYLENIQYF